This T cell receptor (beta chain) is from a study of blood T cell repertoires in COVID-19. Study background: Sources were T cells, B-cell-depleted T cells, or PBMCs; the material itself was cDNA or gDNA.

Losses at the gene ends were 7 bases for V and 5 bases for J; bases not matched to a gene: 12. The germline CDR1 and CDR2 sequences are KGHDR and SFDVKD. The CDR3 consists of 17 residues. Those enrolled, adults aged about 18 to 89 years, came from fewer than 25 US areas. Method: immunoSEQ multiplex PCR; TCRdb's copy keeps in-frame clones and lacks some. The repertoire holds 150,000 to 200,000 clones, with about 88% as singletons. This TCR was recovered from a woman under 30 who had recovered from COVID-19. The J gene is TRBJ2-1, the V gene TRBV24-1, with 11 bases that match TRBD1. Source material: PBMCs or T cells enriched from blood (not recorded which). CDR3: CATRRPRTGGINNEQFF. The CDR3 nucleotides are TGTGCCACCAGACGTCCTCGGACAGGGGGCATTAACAATGAGCAGTTCTTC.